The 10 T cell receptor beta chains listed next were all sequenced from one sample in a study of vaccination and CD4 T cells after COVID-19. TCRdb itself ran the PCR reads through MiXCR, one entry per CDR3 protein. The data contain approximately 29,000 distinct CDR3 sequences, approximately 53% of them singletons. Noted time point: late sampling 161 to 241 days after vaccination in three convalescent patients. The sequenced sample was CD4+ T cells from blood, obtained about 7 months after SARS-CoV-2 vaccination. The receptors originated from a human donor who had recovered from COVID-19.

A few counts support this clonotype. The chain employs TRBV20-1 and TRBJ1-3, with D uncertain. Trimming removed 5 bases from V and 0 bases from J, with 8 bases in between. CDR3 length: 13 residues. Per the germline V gene, CDR1 is DFQATT and CDR2 is SNEGSKA (reference sequence). CDR3 in amino acids: CSAGSISGNTIYF. CDR3 in DNA: TGCAGTGCTGGGTCCATCTCTGGAAACACCATATATTTT.

This chain joins TRBV10-3 and TRBJ1-5; possible D gene TRBD1, 6 bases. The CDR3 spans 14 residues. Between the trimmed V and J ends, which lost 2 bases and 6 bases, there was a span of 11 bases. In germline, CDR1 is ENHRY, CDR2 SYGVKD. The CDR3 nucleotides read TGTGCCATCAGTGAGCGGGGGCCGGGTCAGCCCCAGCATTTT. Its protein is CAISERGPGQPQHF.

The V call is TRBV11-1, the J call TRBJ2-7, with unresolved D. This CDR3 contains 12 residues. The V and J ends lost 0 bases and 3 bases respectively, with 3 bases between them. Per the germline V gene, CDR1 is SGHAT and CDR2 is FQDESV (reference sequence). In DNA, the CDR3 is TGTGCCAGCAGCTTAGCGGACTACGAGCAGTACTTC. Protein: CASSLADYEQYF.

The V call is TRBV7-6, the J call TRBJ2-1; 15 bases line up with TRBD2. The germline CDR1 and CDR2 sequences are SGHVS and FNYEAQ. The junction had 7 bases not matched to a gene; V was cut back by 3 bases and J by 7 bases. The CDR3 has 17 amino acids. The CDR3 DNA reads TGTGCCAGCAGCTTGTGGACTAGCGGGAGGGCCAGGAATGAGCAGTTCTTC. It codes for CASSLWTSGRARNEQFF.

V usage is TRBV27 and J usage is TRBJ2-7; 9 bases agree with TRBD1. Germline lookup yields CDR1 MNHEY and CDR2 SMNVEV (reference sequence). With V trimmed by 7 bases and J by 6 bases, 16 bases remained unmatched. The CDR3 runs to 16 residues. CDR3 sequence (DNA): TGTGCCAGCACCGGGAACAGGGGGCGCACGGTTGGCGAGCAGTACTTC. It is translated as CASTGNRGRTVGEQYF.

This clonotype was counted once. This rearrangement joins TRBV28 to TRBJ1-5; D remains unclear. The CDR3 covers 15 residues. V was clipped by 7 bases and J by 3 bases, with 16 bases between them. The germline V gene has CDR1 MDHEN and CDR2 SYDVKM. The CDR3 here is CASTRRYRVNQPQHF. The CDR3 nucleotides are TGTGCCAGCACCAGACGCTACCGGGTCAATCAGCCCCAGCATTTT.

The chain recombines TRBV24-1 with TRBJ1-1; D is possibly TRBD1 (6 bases). Germline values: CDR1 KGHDR, CDR2 SFDVKD. CDR3 length: 15 residues. The ends were cut back, 2 bases at V and 4 bases at J, with 13 bases in the middle. CDR3: CATSDSGGAGTEAFF. The CDR3 region has the DNA TGTGCCACCAGTGATTCTGGGGGGGCAGGCACTGAAGCTTTCTTT.

This sequence joins TRBV6-1 and TRBJ2-5; 9 bases match TRBD1. J gave up 5 bases and V 10 bases, and 8 bases lay outside the gene matches. Germline CDR1 MNHNS, CDR2 SASEGT. The CDR3 runs to 13 residues. The chain's CDR3 is CATHGTGIETQYF. CDR3 DNA: TGTGCCACTCATGGGACAGGGATTGAGACCCAGTACTTC.

The V gene is TRBV11-2, the J gene TRBJ2-7, with D unclear. Germline CDR1 reads SGHAT; CDR2 reads FQNNGV. The germline V and J ends were trimmed by 0 bases and 9 bases, with 15 bases remaining between them. The CDR3 loop spans 14 amino acids. The CDR3 loop reads CASSLEWVSEGQYF. The DNA of the CDR3 is TGTGCCAGCAGCTTAGAGTGGGTCTCCGAAGGGCAGTACTTC.

This chain's CDR3 is CASSANREHSNQPQHF. In DNA, the CDR3 is TGTGCCAGCAGTGCTAACAGGGAACATAGCAATCAGCCCCAGCATTTT. The chain recombines TRBV6-1 with TRBJ1-5; the D gene is possibly TRBD1 (6 bases). CDR1 MNHNS and CDR2 SASEGT come from the germline V gene. The length of the CDR3 is 16 residues. V lost 4 bases and J lost 0, with 13 bases in between.